The sequence of this TCR beta chain was determined in a study of cytomegalovirus exposure and HLA in healthy donors. Sequencing was performed with immunoSEQ multiplex PCR; in TCRdb, only in-frame clones are kept and a portion is missing. The sample has more than 250,000 clones, about nine tenths seen once; the top ten hold approximately 0.84%. Trimming stripped 0 bases from V and 10 bases from J, with 17 bases between. CDR3 length equals 15 residues. In germline, CDR1 is SGHDT, CDR2 YYEEEE. Sequencing input: PBMCs. This chain links TRBV5-6 with TRBJ2-1; D might be TRBD1 (5 bases). The TCR sequence derives from a woman aged 18-29 years in good health and CMV-seronegative. The CDR3 DNA reads as TGTGCCAGCAGCTTGGATGTACGGACGACAGACGAGCAGTTCTTC. Protein sequence: CASSLDVRTTDEQFF.